Listed below are T cell receptor beta chains from one sample, sequenced in a study of control samples from healthy donors and cancer patients. Using immunoSEQ multiplex PCR, the repertoire was profiled, and TCRdb retains in-frame clones only, with some absent. The sample includes about 43,000 clones, roughly 94% seen only once; the top ten take about 24%. The sequenced sample was blood. The receptors derive from a man aged 60 to 75 in good health. CDR3s include the opening cysteine and the closing phenylalanine or tryptophan. A D gene is named only where the DNA matches it firmly. Expanded clones get a size class; other rows say once, few or many, or leave the size out.

V gene: TRBV19
D gene: TRBD1
clone size: .
J gene: TRBJ2-7
CDR3 DNA: TGTGCCAGTAGTACATACAGGGGCCCCCCCCACTACGAGCAGTACTTC
CDR3 protein: CASSTYRGPPHYEQYF

V gene: TRBV7-6
D gene: .
clone size: .
J gene: TRBJ2-3
CDR3 DNA: TGTGCCAGCGGTGTCGGAGTAAGAACAGATACGCAGTATTTT
CDR3 protein: CASGVGVRTDTQYF

V gene: TRBV7-6
D gene: TRBD2
clone size: .
J gene: TRBJ2-1
CDR3 DNA: TGTGCCAGCAGCTTAGGGACTAGCCTAGATTCCTACAATGAGCAGTTCTTC
CDR3 protein: CASSLGTSLDSYNEQFF

V gene: TRBV19
D gene: TRBD2
clone size: .
J gene: TRBJ2-1
CDR3 DNA: TGTGCCAGTAGTATAGAAGGACTAGGTAATAATGAGCAGTTCTTC
CDR3 protein: CASSIEGLGNNEQFF

V gene: TRBV10-1
D gene: .
clone size: .
J gene: TRBJ1-6
CDR3 DNA: TGCGCCAGCAGTGAGTCGACTAGGGGAAATTCACCCCTCCACTTT
CDR3 protein: CASSESTRGNSPLHF

V gene: TRBV7-9
D gene: .
clone size: .
J gene: TRBJ1-1
CDR3 DNA: TGTGCCAGCAGCTTAGTAGTAGGCCTTAACACTGAAGCTTTCTTT
CDR3 protein: CASSLVVGLNTEAFF

V gene: TRBV7-7
D gene: TRBD1
clone size: .
J gene: TRBJ1-3
CDR3 DNA: TGTGCTAGCAGCCTCGGGACAGGGCTTGGAAACACCATATATTTT
CDR3 protein: CASSLGTGLGNTIYF

V gene: TRBV11-2
D gene: .
clone size: .
J gene: TRBJ2-3
CDR3 DNA: TGTGCCAGCAGCAACCGGGACTCAGGCACAGATACGCAGTATTTT
CDR3 protein: CASSNRDSGTDTQYF

V gene: TRBV12-3/TRBV12-4
D gene: TRBD2
clone size: .
J gene: TRBJ2-1
CDR3 DNA: TGTGCCAGCATGACTAGCGGATACAATGAGCAGTTCTTC
CDR3 protein: CASMTSGYNEQFF

V gene: TRBV7-9
D gene: .
clone size: .
J gene: TRBJ2-7
CDR3 DNA: TGTGCCAGCAGCTTCCTAGTAACCTCCTACGAGCAGTACTTC
CDR3 protein: CASSFLVTSYEQYF

V gene: TRBV7-6
D gene: .
clone size: .
J gene: TRBJ2-7
CDR3 DNA: TGTGCCAGCAGCCCCAGCGAAGCCTACGAGCAGTACTTC
CDR3 protein: CASSPSEAYEQYF

V gene: TRBV11-3
D gene: TRBD1
clone size: .
J gene: TRBJ2-7
CDR3 DNA: TGTGCCAGCAGCCCGGACCTCACAGGGGCCCACGAGCAGTACTTC
CDR3 protein: CASSPDLTGAHEQYF

V gene: TRBV12-5
D gene: TRBD1
clone size: .
J gene: TRBJ1-5
CDR3 DNA: TGTGCTAGTGGTTTGGTATTGGAGGGGGCGGCTTATCAGCCCCAGCATTTT
CDR3 protein: CASGLVLEGAAYQPQHF

V gene: TRBV30
D gene: TRBD1
clone size: .
J gene: TRBJ1-1
CDR3 DNA: TGTGCCTGGAGGGGGACAGGATTGACTGAAGCTTTCTTT
CDR3 protein: CAWRGTGLTEAFF

V gene: TRBV30
D gene: .
clone size: .
J gene: TRBJ1-5
CDR3 DNA: TGTGCCTGGAGTGTTGGGACTGCCTTTTATCAGCCCCAGCATTTT
CDR3 protein: CAWSVGTAFYQPQHF

V gene: TRBV27
D gene: .
clone size: .
J gene: TRBJ2-7
CDR3 DNA: TGTGCCAGCAGTTTTGGGGGAAGGAGCTCCTACGAGCAGTACTTC
CDR3 protein: CASSFGGRSSYEQYF

V gene: TRBV5-1
D gene: TRBD1
clone size: .
J gene: TRBJ2-3
CDR3 DNA: TGCGCCAGCAGCCTAAGCGTCGGGACAGGGGTTTTGGATACGCAGTATTTT
CDR3 protein: CASSLSVGTGVLDTQYF

V gene: TRBV18
D gene: .
clone size: .
J gene: TRBJ1-2
CDR3 DNA: TGTGCCAGCTCACCACCGGCGGACGCCTATGGCTACACCTTC
CDR3 protein: CASSPPADAYGYTF

V gene: TRBV6-5
D gene: TRBD1
clone size: .
J gene: TRBJ2-2
CDR3 DNA: TGTGCCAGCACACAGGGGGCAGTTGGCGGGGAGCTGTTTTTT
CDR3 protein: CASTQGAVGGELFF

V gene: TRBV9
D gene: TRBD2
clone size: .
J gene: TRBJ2-7
CDR3 DNA: TGTGCCAGCAGCGTAGACCCCCCTAGCGGGAGGCTCGACGAGCAGTACTTC
CDR3 protein: CASSVDPPSGRLDEQYF

V gene: TRBV3-1/TRBV3-2
D gene: .
clone size: few
J gene: TRBJ1-2
CDR3 DNA: TGTGCCAGCAGCCAAGAAGGAGTGGGGATAAAGGGCTACACCTTC
CDR3 protein: CASSQEGVGIKGYTF

V gene: TRBV11-3
D gene: TRBD2
clone size: .
J gene: TRBJ2-2
CDR3 DNA: TGTGCCAGCAGCTTAGGGGGACCAGGGACTAGCGGGAGTATGGCCGGGGAGCTGTTTTTT
CDR3 protein: CASSLGGPGTSGSMAGELFF

V gene: TRBV19
D gene: .
clone size: .
J gene: TRBJ1-1
CDR3 DNA: TGTGCCAGTAGTACCTTTCTGACAGTCGGGAACACTGAAGCTTTCTTT
CDR3 protein: CASSTFLTVGNTEAFF

V gene: TRBV2
D gene: .
clone size: .
J gene: TRBJ1-1
CDR3 DNA: TGTGCCAGCAGGGAGGGCCGGGAGAACACTGAAGCTTTCTTT
CDR3 protein: CASREGRENTEAFF

V gene: TRBV11-3
D gene: TRBD2
clone size: .
J gene: TRBJ2-3
CDR3 DNA: TGTGCCAGCAGCTTACTAGCGGGAGGGATCGCAGATACGCAGTATTTT
CDR3 protein: CASSLLAGGIADTQYF

V gene: TRBV19
D gene: .
clone size: .
J gene: TRBJ1-2
CDR3 DNA: TGTGCCAGTAGTATTAACGATCGACACTATGGCTACACCTTC
CDR3 protein: CASSINDRHYGYTF

V gene: TRBV29-1
D gene: .
clone size: .
J gene: TRBJ2-3
CDR3 DNA: TGCAGCGTGGGAGGGACAGTCACAGATACGCAGTATTTT
CDR3 protein: CSVGGTVTDTQYF

V gene: TRBV27
D gene: .
clone size: .
J gene: TRBJ2-1
CDR3 DNA: TGTGCCAGCAGTTTCACTAGGACGTACGGTGAGCAGTTCTTC
CDR3 protein: CASSFTRTYGEQFF

V gene: TRBV19
D gene: TRBD1
clone size: .
J gene: TRBJ2-1
CDR3 DNA: TGTGCCAGTAGACCAGGTCAGGGGGTATTACTAAATGAGCAGTTCTTC
CDR3 protein: CASRPGQGVLLNEQFF

V gene: TRBV12-5
D gene: .
clone size: .
J gene: TRBJ1-1
CDR3 DNA: TGTGCTAGTGGTTTGGGACAGCCAAACACTGAAGCTTTCTTT
CDR3 protein: CASGLGQPNTEAFF

V gene: TRBV29-1
D gene: .
clone size: few
J gene: TRBJ1-2
CDR3 DNA: TGCAGCGTTGAAACAGGTGGCTACACCTTC
CDR3 protein: CSVETGGYTF

V gene: TRBV29-1
D gene: .
clone size: .
J gene: TRBJ2-2
CDR3 DNA: TGCAGCGTTGTGCGGCAAGGGGCCAAGACCGGGGAGCTGTTTTTT
CDR3 protein: CSVVRQGAKTGELFF

V gene: TRBV28
D gene: TRBD2
clone size: .
J gene: TRBJ2-1
CDR3 DNA: TGTGCCAGCAGTTCCTCCCGGACTAGCGGGAGGGCCCATGAGCAGTTCTTC
CDR3 protein: CASSSSRTSGRAHEQFF

V gene: TRBV4-2
D gene: .
clone size: .
J gene: TRBJ1-1
CDR3 DNA: TGTGCCAGCAGCCAAGATCTAGGGTGGGGGGCTGAAGCTTTCTTT
CDR3 protein: CASSQDLGWGAEAFF

V gene: TRBV6-6
D gene: .
clone size: .
J gene: TRBJ2-7
CDR3 DNA: TGTGCCAGCAGTTTCCCGCCGGAGCAGTACTTC
CDR3 protein: CASSFPPEQYF

V gene: TRBV3-1/TRBV3-2
D gene: TRBD2
clone size: .
J gene: TRBJ2-3
CDR3 DNA: TGTGCCAGCAGCCAAGAACTAGCGCTGGGCACAGATACGCAGTATTTT
CDR3 protein: CASSQELALGTDTQYF